The 14 T cell receptor beta chains presented below share a single source sample, sequenced in a study of control samples from healthy donors and cancer patients. Produced via immunoSEQ multiplex PCR; TCRdb's table is partial and in-frame only. Here the sample spans some 71,000 clones, 80% to 90% being singletons. Material: PBMCs. The receptors were gathered from a woman aged 50 to 65 with head and neck cancer.

This chain links TRBV7-3 with TRBJ1-3; 7 nucleotides match TRBD1. V lost 1 base to trimming and J lost 8 bases; unmatched junction nucleotides: 5. Germline V CDR1 and CDR2: SGHTA, FQGTGA. This CDR3 contains 14 residues. In nucleotides, the CDR3 is TGTGCCAGCAGCTTAAAGGGGGCAGAAGACACCATATATTTT. Residues: CASSLKGAEDTIYF.

V is TRBV15 and J is TRBJ1-6; maybe TRBD1 (5 bases). This CDR3 region has 19 residues. Germline values: CDR1 LNHNV, CDR2 YYDKDF (reference sequence). V lost 0 bases and J 0 bases, leaving 15 bases between the germline ends. The CDR3 DNA reads TGTGCCACCAGCAGAGATGTCCAGGGCGCGAGCTCCTATAATTCACCCCTCCACTTT. Translating it yields CATSRDVQGASSYNSPLHF.

The chain joins TRBV9 to TRBJ2-7, with unresolved D. The germline V gene has CDR1 SGDLS and CDR2 YYNGEE. The length of the CDR3 is 13 residues. The ends were cut back, 2 bases at V and 3 bases at J, with 9 bases in the middle. The CDR3 DNA sequence: TGTGCCAGCAGCGTCTTGGACGGCTACGAGCAGTACTTC. It is translated as CASSVLDGYEQYF.

In regard to this clone: The same CDR3 can be traced to other DNA sequences in this sample. The CDR3 sequence: CASSYSGRDQPQHF. CDR3 sequence (DNA): TGTGCCAGCAGTTACAGCGGGAGGGATCAGCCCCAGCATTTT. J is TRBJ1-5 and V is TRBV6-2 or TRBV6-3; the D is unclear. Germline V gives CDR1 MNHEY, CDR2 SVGEGT. The CDR3 contains 14 residues. V shed 2 bases and J shed 5 bases, with 10 bases lying between them.

In this sample, this clone turned up a few times. V is TRBV6-5 and J is TRBJ1-1; D is unresolved. Germline loops: CDR1 MNHEY, CDR2 SVGAGI. This CDR3 spans 12 amino acids. V was shortened by 10 bases and J by 4 bases, with 13 bases between the two germline ends. CDR3 residues: CATGAETTEAFF. The CDR3 DNA follows: TGTGCCACCGGCGCAGAGACCACTGAAGCTTTCTTT.

The chain combines TRBV5-1 with TRBJ1-1, with D perhaps TRBD1 (6 bases). Trimming cost V 4 bases and J 4 bases, with 17 bases left between them. The CDR3 extends over 15 amino acids. Germline V gene data show CDR1 as SGHRS and CDR2 as YFSETQ. The CDR3 is CASSPGTGWSTEAFF. The CDR3 DNA reads as TGCGCCAGCAGCCCGGGAACAGGGTGGTCCACTGAAGCTTTCTTT.

V usage is TRBV27 and J usage is TRBJ2-3; 13 bases are shared with TRBD2. This CDR3 region has 19 residues. Germline lookup yields CDR1 MNHEY and CDR2 SMNVEV (reference sequence). Losses at the gene ends were 5 bases for V and 2 bases for J; bases not matched to a gene: 13. CDR3 DNA sequence: TGTGCCAGCAGTGCCCGGTCCTTGACTAGCGGGGGGCCCACAGATACGCAGTATTTT. It specifies CASSARSLTSGGPTDTQYF.

This clone was seen more than once but under ten times. This chain links TRBV6-5 with TRBJ2-7, with 7 bases fitting TRBD1. The CDR3 runs to 14 residues. CDR1 and CDR2 from the germline V gene are MNHEY and SVGAGI. Trimming took 8 bases from V and 3 from J; bases not matched to a gene: 10. The CDR3 here is CASVAPGQSYEQYF. The CDR3, as DNA: TGTGCCAGCGTTGCCCCGGGACAGAGCTACGAGCAGTACTTC.

V gene TRBV9 combines with J gene TRBJ2-1; D gene uncertain. The CDR3 loop spans 17 amino acids. V gave up 0 bases and J gave up 6 bases, with 19 bases separating them. CDR1 SGDLS and CDR2 YYNGEE come from the germline V gene. In DNA form, the CDR3 reads TGTGCCAGCAGCGTAGACCCTTCGGGCCTCGTCATCAATGAGCAGTTCTTC. Translating it yields CASSVDPSGLVINEQFF. Full variable domain (remainder filled in from reference TRBV9 and TRBJ2-1): DSGVTQTPKHLITATGQRVTLRCSPRSGDLSVYWYQQSLDQGLQFLIQYYNGEERAKGNILERFSAQQFPDLHSELNLSSLELGDSALYFCASSVDPSGLVINEQFFGPGTRLTVL.

V is TRBV7-2 and J is TRBJ1-4; the D gene is possibly TRBD1 (6 bases). Germline-derived CDR1 and CDR2 are SGHTA and FQGNSA. Trimming stripped 6 bases from V and 7 bases from J, with 15 bases between. CDR3 size: 14 residues. DNA of the CDR3: TGTGCCAGCAGTCCAGGGGCTTGGGGTGAAAAACTGTTTTTT. It codes for CASSPGAWGEKLFF.

The chain joins TRBV15 to TRBJ2-7; tentatively, D is TRBD2 (5 bases). Germline V gene lookup returns CDR1 LNHNV and CDR2 YYDKDF (reference sequence). Trimming stripped 4 bases from V and 7 bases from J, with 17 bases between. CDR3 length equals 14 residues. The CDR3 DNA reads as TGTGCCACCAGCAACGGGGTGGTGGGATCGGAGCAGTACTTC. This encodes CATSNGVVGSEQYF.

The chain is built from TRBV10-3 and TRBJ2-5; 10 bases fit TRBD1. Trimming cost V 6 bases and J 5 bases; bases outside gene matches: 6. The CDR3 totals 14 residues. Germline V gives CDR1 ENHRY, CDR2 SYGVKD. CDR3 sequence (DNA): TGTGCCATCAGAAAAGACAGGGGGCCCGAGACCCAGTACTTC. It is translated as CAIRKDRGPETQYF.

This clone showed up just once. The chain couples TRBV5-5 to TRBJ2-2; 8 bases agree with TRBD2. The CDR3 consists of 18 residues. Germline CDR1 and CDR2: SGHKS and YYEKEE (reference sequence). V shed 0 bases and J 5 bases; nucleotides not matched to a gene: 12. The CDR3 sequence is CASSLGPPSGGVTGELFF. For the CDR3, the DNA is TGTGCCAGCAGCTTGGGGCCACCCAGCGGGGGAGTAACCGGGGAGCTGTTTTTT.

V usage is TRBV3-1 (or the pseudogene TRBV3-2) and J usage is TRBJ2-5; TRBD2 agrees at 12 bases. The CDR3 extends over 17 amino acids. Trimming took 0 bases from V and 2 from J; bases not matched to a gene: 4. Germline V gives CDR1 LGHDT, CDR2 YNNKEL (reference sequence). The CDR3 is CASSQETSGGRQETQYF. The CDR3 DNA follows: TGTGCCAGCAGCCAAGAGACTAGCGGGGGAAGACAAGAGACCCAGTACTTC.